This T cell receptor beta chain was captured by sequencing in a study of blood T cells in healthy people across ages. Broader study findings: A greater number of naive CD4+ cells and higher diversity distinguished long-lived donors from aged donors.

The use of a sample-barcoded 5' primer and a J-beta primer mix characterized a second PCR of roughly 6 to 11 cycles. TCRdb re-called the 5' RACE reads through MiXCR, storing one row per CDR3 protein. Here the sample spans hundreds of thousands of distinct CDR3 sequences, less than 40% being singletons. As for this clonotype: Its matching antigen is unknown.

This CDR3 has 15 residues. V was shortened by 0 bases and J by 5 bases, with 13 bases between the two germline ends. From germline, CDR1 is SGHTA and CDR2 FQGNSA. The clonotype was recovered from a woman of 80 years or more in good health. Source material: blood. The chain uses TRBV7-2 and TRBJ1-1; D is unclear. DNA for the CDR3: TGTGCCAGCAGCTTAGCTGGGCAGGCTAAAACTGAAGCTTTCTTT. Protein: CASSLAGQAKTEAFF.